The 2 T cell receptor beta chains in this list originate from one sample, sequenced in a study of blood T cell repertoires in COVID-19. Clones were read by immunoSEQ multiplex PCR, and TCRdb kept only the in-frame ones, dropping some. The sample has about 320,000 clones; 90% to 95% are singletons. Sample: PBMCs or T cells enriched from blood (not recorded which). The source of these receptors is a woman aged 25 to 39 who had been exposed to COVID-19.

This clone has just one count. The chain combines TRBV3-1 (or the pseudogene TRBV3-2) with TRBJ1-1; 8 bases match TRBD1. V gave up 5 bases and J gave up 0 bases; unmatched junction bases: 2. The CDR3 contains 14 residues. Germline V gives CDR1 LGHDT, CDR2 YNNKEL (reference sequence). The CDR3 region is CASSSTGVNTEAFF. As DNA, the CDR3 is TGTGCCAGCAGCTCGACAGGGGTGAACACTGAAGCTTTCTTT.

The gene calls are TRBV29-1 and TRBJ2-7; 9 bases agree with TRBD1. The CDR3 covers 14 residues. V was clipped by 6 bases and J by 0 bases; unmatched bases: 6. The germline V gene has CDR1 SQVTM and CDR2 ANQGSEA. The CDR3 reads CSVLGQGPSYEQYF. As DNA, the CDR3 is TGCAGCGTCCTGGGACAGGGTCCCTCCTACGAGCAGTACTTC.